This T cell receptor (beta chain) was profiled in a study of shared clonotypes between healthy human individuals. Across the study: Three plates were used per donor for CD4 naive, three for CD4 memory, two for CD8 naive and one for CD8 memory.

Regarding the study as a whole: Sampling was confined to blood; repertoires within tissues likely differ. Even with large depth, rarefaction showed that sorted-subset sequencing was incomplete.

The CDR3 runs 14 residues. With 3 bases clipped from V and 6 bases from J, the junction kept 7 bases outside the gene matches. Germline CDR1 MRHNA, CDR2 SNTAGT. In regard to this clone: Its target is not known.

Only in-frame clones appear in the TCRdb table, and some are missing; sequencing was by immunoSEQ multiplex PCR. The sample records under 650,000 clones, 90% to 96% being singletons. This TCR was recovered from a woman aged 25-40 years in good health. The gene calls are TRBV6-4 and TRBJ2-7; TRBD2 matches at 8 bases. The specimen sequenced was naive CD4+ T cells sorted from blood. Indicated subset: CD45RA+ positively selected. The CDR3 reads CASSDQAGVGEQYF. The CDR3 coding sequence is TGTGCCAGCAGTGATCAAGCGGGAGTTGGCGAGCAGTACTTC.